This T cell receptor beta chain was sequenced in a study of molecular identifiers for immune sequencing clone quantification. MiXCR, run by TCRdb on the PCR reads, gives a single entry per CDR3 protein. The data show about 510,000 distinct CDR3 sequences, 20% to 25% seen once. In regard to this clonotype: A read error likely explains this, since a far larger clone differs by one base. The CDR3 ends on some other residue instead of the conserved phenylalanine or tryptophan, so this is likely a read error.

CD8+CD4-CCR7+CD45RA+ cells were sorted as naive CD8 T cells. Input material: naive CD8+ T cells from blood, with Jurkat cell RNA spiked in. Subset meaning: FACS-sorted CD8+CD4-CCR7+CD45RA+ naive T cells. The receptor was isolated from a human donor in good health. Some libraries in this study had Jurkat cell RNA spiked in.

CDR3 sequence (DNA): TGCGCCAGCAGCCCCGGGACTTCCTCCTACGAGCAGTACTGC. It translates to CASSPGTSSYEQYC. The chain links TRBV4-3 to TRBJ2-7; D possibly corresponds to TRBD2 (6 bases). The CDR3 loop spans 14 amino acids. In germline, CDR1 is LGHNA, CDR2 YSLEER. V was cut by 4 bases and J by 0 bases, with 10 bases left in between.